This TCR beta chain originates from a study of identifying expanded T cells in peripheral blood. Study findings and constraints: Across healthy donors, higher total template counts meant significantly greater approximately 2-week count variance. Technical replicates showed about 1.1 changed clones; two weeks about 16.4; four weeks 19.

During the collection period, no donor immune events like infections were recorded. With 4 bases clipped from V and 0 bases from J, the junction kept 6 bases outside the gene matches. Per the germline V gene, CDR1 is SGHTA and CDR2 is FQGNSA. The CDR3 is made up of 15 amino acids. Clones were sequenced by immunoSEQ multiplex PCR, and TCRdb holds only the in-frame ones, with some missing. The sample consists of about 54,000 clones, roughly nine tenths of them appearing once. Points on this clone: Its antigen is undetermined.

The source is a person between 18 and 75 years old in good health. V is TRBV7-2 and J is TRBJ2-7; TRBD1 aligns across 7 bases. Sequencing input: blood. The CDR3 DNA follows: TGTGCCAGCAGCTCCGGCGACAGGGCCTCCTACGAGCAGTACTTC. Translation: CASSSGDRASYEQYF. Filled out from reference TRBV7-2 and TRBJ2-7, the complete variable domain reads GAGVSQSPSNKVTEKGKDVELRCDPISGHTALYWYRQSLGQGLEFLIYFQGNSAPDKSGLPSDRFSAERTGGSVSTLTIQRTQQEDSAVYLCASSSGDRASYEQYFGPGTRLTVT.